This T cell receptor beta chain was sequenced in a study of siplizumab effects on memory and regulatory T cells. Using immunoSEQ multiplex PCR, the repertoire was profiled, and TCRdb retains in-frame clones only, with some absent. In the table there are approximately 100,000 clones, over 85% of which are singletons. General observations from the study: Among alloreactive clones, only a minor fraction mapped to unstimulated subsets.

With respect to this clone: The target antigen is unknown.

The J segment lost 0 bases and the V segment lost 6 bases, leaving 1 base of the junction unmatched. The CDR3 runs 14 residues. Germline CDR1 is MRHNA and CDR2 is SNTAGT. The clonotype was recovered from a human donor in good health. The chain carries TRBV6-4 and TRBJ2-2; 7 bases fit TRBD1. Source material: non-Treg CD4+ T cells sorted from blood. In DNA form, the CDR3 reads TGTGCCAGCAGAGGACAGGCGAACACCGGGGAGCTGTTTTTT. Amino acid sequence: CASRGQANTGELFF.